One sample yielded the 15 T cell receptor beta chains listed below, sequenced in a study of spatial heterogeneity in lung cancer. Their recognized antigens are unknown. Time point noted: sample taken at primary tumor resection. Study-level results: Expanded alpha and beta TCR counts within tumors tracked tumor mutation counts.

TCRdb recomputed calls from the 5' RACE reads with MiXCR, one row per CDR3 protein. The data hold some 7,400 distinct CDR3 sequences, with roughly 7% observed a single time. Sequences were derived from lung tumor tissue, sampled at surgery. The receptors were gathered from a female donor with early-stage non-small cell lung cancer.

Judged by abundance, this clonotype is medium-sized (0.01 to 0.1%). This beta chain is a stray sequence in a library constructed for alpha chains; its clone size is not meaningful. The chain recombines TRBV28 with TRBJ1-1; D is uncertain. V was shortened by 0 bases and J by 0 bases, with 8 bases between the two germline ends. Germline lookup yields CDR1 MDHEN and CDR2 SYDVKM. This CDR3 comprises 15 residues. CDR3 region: CASSLWAEVNTEAFF. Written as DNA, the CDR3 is TGTGCCAGCAGTTTATGGGCAGAAGTGAACACTGAAGCTTTCTTT. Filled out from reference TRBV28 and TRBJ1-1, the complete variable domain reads DVKVTQSSRYLVKRTGEKVFLECVQDMDHENMFWYRQDPGLGLRLIYFSYDVKMKEKGDIPEGYSVSREKKERFSLILESASTNQTSMYLCASSLWAEVNTEAFFGQGTRLTVV.

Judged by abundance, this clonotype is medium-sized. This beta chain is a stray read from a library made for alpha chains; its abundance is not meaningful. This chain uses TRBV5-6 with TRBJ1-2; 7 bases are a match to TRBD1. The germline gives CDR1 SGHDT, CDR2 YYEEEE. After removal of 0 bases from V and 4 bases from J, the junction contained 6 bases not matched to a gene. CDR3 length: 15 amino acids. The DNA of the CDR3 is TGTGCCAGCAGCTTGGGGACAGGAGAAGGCTATGGCTACACCTTC. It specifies CASSLGTGEGYGYTF.

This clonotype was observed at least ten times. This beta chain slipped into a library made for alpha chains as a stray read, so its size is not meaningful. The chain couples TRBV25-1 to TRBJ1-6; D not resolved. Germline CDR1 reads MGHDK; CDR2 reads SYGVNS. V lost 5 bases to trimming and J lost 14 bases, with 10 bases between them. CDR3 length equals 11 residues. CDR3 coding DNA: TGTGCCAGCAGTCAGGTCTTTACCCTCCACTTT. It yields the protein CASSQVFTLHF.

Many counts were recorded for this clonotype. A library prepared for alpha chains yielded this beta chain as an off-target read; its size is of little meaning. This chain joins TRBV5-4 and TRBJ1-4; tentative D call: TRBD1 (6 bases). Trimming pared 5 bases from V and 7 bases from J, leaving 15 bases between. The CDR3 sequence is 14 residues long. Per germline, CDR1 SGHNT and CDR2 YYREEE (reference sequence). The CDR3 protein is CASSRDILSEKLFF. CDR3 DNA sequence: TGTGCCAGCAGTCGGGACATACTAAGTGAAAAACTGTTTTTT.

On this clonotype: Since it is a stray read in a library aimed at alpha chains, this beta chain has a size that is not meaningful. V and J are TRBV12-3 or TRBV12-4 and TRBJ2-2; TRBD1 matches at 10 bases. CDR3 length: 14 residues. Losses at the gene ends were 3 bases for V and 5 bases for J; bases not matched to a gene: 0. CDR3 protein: CASSLGQGTGELFF. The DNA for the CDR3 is TGTGCCAGCAGTTTGGGACAGGGGACCGGGGAGCTGTTTTTT.

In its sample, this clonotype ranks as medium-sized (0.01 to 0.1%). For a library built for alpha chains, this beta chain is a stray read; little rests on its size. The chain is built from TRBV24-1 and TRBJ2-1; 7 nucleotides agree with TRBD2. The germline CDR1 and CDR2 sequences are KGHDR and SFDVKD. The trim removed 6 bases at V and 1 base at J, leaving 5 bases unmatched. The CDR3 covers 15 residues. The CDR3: CATSHGGRSYNEQFF. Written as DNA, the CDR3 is TGTGCCACCAGTCACGGGGGGAGGTCCTACAATGAGCAGTTCTTC.

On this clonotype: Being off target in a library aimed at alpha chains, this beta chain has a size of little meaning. This CDR3 is CAISEISEGQAFF. CDR3 nucleotide sequence: TGTGCCATCAGTGAAATCTCGGAGGGCCAAGCTTTCTTT. The V call is TRBV10-3, the J call TRBJ1-1; D is ambiguous. Germline values: CDR1 ENHRY, CDR2 SYGVKD. V lost 3 bases, J lost 9 bases, and 14 bases lay in between. CDR3 length equals 13 residues.

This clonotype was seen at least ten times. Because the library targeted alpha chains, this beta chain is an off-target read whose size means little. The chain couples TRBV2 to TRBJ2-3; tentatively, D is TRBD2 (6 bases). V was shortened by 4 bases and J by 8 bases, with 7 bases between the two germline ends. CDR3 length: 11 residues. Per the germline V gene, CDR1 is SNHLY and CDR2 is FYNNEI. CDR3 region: CASSAGGTQYF. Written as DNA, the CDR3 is TGTGCCAGCAGTGCCGGGGGTACGCAGTATTTT.

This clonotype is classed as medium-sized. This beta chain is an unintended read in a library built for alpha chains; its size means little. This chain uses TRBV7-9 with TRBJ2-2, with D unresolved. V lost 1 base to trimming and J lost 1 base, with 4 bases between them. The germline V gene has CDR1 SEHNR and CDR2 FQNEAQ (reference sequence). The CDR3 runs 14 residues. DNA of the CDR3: TGTGCCAGCAGCTTAGTGGGGAACACCGGGGAGCTGTTTTTT. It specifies CASSLVGNTGELFF.

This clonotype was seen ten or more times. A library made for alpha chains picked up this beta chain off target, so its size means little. The CDR3 sequence is CASSLLQGAMDTQYF. The CDR3 DNA is TGTGCCAGCAGTTTACTACAGGGGGCGATGGATACGCAGTATTTT. The chain joins TRBV12-3 or TRBV12-4 to TRBJ2-3; 9 bases map to TRBD1. Unmatched junction bases numbered 6, after V lost 2 bases and J lost 6 bases. The CDR3 sequence is 15 residues long.

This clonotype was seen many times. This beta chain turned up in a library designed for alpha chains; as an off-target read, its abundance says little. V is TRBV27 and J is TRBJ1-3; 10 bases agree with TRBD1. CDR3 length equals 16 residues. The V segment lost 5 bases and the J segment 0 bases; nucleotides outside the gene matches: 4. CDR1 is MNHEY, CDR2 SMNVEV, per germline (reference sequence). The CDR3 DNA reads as TGTGCCAGCAGTAGACAGGGGGCAGGCTCTGGAAACACCATATATTTT. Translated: CASSRQGAGSGNTIYF.

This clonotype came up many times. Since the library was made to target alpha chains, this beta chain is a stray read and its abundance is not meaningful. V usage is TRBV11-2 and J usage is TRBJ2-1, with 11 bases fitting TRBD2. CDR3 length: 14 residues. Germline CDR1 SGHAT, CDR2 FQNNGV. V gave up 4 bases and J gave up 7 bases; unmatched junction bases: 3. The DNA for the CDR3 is TGTGCCAGCAGCTATAGCGGGAGGGTTAATGAGCAGTTCTTC. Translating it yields CASSYSGRVNEQFF.

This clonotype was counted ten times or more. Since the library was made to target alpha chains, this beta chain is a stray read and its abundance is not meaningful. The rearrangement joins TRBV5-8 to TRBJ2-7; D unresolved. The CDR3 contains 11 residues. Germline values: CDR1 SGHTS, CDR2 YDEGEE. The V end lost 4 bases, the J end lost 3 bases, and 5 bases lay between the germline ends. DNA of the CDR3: TGTGCCAGCAGCCCTTACTACGAGCAGTACTTC. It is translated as CASSPYYEQYF.

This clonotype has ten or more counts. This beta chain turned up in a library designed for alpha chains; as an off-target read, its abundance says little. CDR3 nucleotides: TGTGCCAGCGGGGACAGGCTGAACACTGAAGCTTTCTTT. Residues: CASGDRLNTEAFF. The chain recombines TRBV18 with TRBJ1-1; 8 bases align to TRBD1. The junction had 2 bases not matched to a gene; V was cut back by 8 bases and J by 0 bases. The CDR3 is 13 residues long. From germline, CDR1 is KGHSH and CDR2 LQKENI.

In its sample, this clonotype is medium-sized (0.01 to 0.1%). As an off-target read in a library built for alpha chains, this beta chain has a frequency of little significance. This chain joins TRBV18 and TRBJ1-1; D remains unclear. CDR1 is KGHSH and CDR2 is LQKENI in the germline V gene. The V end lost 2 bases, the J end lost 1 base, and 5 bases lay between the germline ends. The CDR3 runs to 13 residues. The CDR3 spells CASSPTQNTEAFF. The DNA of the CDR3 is TGTGCCAGCTCACCAACCCAGAACACTGAAGCTTTCTTT. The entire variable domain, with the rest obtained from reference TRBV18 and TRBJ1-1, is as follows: NAGVMQNPRHLVRRRGQEARLRCSPMKGHSHVYWYRQLPEEGLKFMVYLQKENIIDESGMPKERFSAEFPKEGPSILRIQQVVRGDSAAYFCASSPTQNTEAFFGQGTRLTVV.